The 5 T cell receptor beta chains reported below all come from one sample, sequenced in a study of CD4 T cells in relation to SARS-CoV-2 and coronaviruses. The data were produced by immunoSEQ multiplex PCR, yet TCRdb's version contains in-frame clones alone and is incomplete. The repertoire has around 12,000 clones, more than 65% of them found once; the top ten carry approximately 24%. These TCRs' antigens remain unknown. Unexposed donor CD4+ T cells date from 2011-2018, before the COVID-19 pandemic. CD4+ T cells were isolated from the cells after 10 days of culture. Sequencing was done on a sample of CD4+ T cells from PBMCs, cultured in vitro. The receptors shown here come from a human donor in good health.

The rearrangement joins TRBV14 to TRBJ1-2; D is perhaps TRBD1 (6 bases). CDR3 length: 15 residues. The V gene lost 4 bases and the J gene lost 1 base, with 13 bases spanning the gap. Germline CDR1 is SGHDN and CDR2 is FVKESK. The CDR3, as DNA: TGTGCCAGCAGCCGATCACAGGGCCTTAACTATGGCTACACCTTC. Its translation: CASSRSQGLNYGYTF.

This chain uses TRBV7-2 with TRBJ1-1; no clear D gene. In germline, CDR1 is SGHTA, CDR2 FQGNSA. The CDR3 sequence is 14 residues long. V gave up 2 bases and J gave up 3 bases, with 10 bases separating them. CDR3 sequence reads: CASSLPGSHTEAFF. For the CDR3, the DNA is TGTGCCAGCAGCTTACCCGGAAGTCACACTGAAGCTTTCTTT.

The chain links TRBV14 to TRBJ2-5, with 13 bases fitting TRBD2. V lost 4 bases, J lost 0 bases, and 8 bases stayed unmatched. The germline V gene has CDR1 SGHDN and CDR2 FVKESK. CDR3 size: 18 residues. In nucleotides, the CDR3 is TGTGCCAGCAGCCGGGGACTAGCGGGAACCACGTACCAAGAGACCCAGTACTTC. It translates to CASSRGLAGTTYQETQYF.

The J gene is TRBJ1-4, the V gene TRBV12-2. TRBV12-2 is tagged as a pseudogene. The CDR3 totals 15 residues. CDR3 loop: CASRLSGAGDEKLFF. The CDR3 nucleotides are TGTGCAAGTCGCTTATCCGGGGCAGGAGATGAAAAACTGTTTTTT.

This clone appeared a single time. The chain carries TRBV6-2 or TRBV6-3 and TRBJ2-7; D is unclear. The CDR3 has 12 amino acids. The germline V gene encodes CDR1 MNHEY and CDR2 SVGEGT. V lost 5 bases, J lost 5 bases, and 10 bases lay in between. The CDR3 sequence is CASSHPMDEQYF. The CDR3 DNA is TGTGCCAGCAGTCACCCTATGGACGAGCAGTACTTC.